These 29 T cell receptor beta chains originate from one sample sequenced in a study of spatial heterogeneity in lung cancer. TCRdb redid the calling of the 5' RACE reads with MiXCR, one entry per CDR3 protein. The repertoire consists of some 85,000 distinct CDR3 sequences, with approximately 20% occurring once and the leading ten covering roughly 6%. The time point: sample taken at primary tumor resection. Whole RNA obtained from tumor, nontumor lung or frozen PBMC underwent sequencing without sorting. Sequenced material: PBMCs, taken at surgery. The receptors stem from a male donor with early-stage non-small cell lung cancer.

This clonotype has only one observation. The V call is TRBV6-6, the J call TRBJ2-7; no reliable D call. V was cut by 6 bases and J by 1 base, with 13 bases left in between. Germline V gives CDR1 MNHNY, CDR2 SVGAGI (reference sequence). This CDR3 has 14 residues. The DNA for the CDR3 is TGTGCCAGCAGCAGCCACACTGATTCCTACGAGCAGTACTTC. This sequence encodes CASSSHTDSYEQYF.

This rearrangement joins TRBV20-1 to TRBJ2-2, with unresolved D. This CDR3 contains 12 residues. Germline V gives CDR1 DFQATT, CDR2 SNEGSKA (reference sequence). V lost 2 bases to trimming and J lost 6 bases, with 7 bases between them. The CDR3 bases are TGCAGTGCTAGAAGGCCTCCCGGGGAGCTGTTTTTT. This gives the protein CSARRPPGELFF.

This clonotype has a handful of counts. V and J are TRBV6-1 and TRBJ2-7, with D maybe TRBD2 (6 bases). The germline CDR1 and CDR2 sequences are MNHNS and SASEGT. The CDR3 sequence is 12 residues long. Trimming took off 6 bases at V and 4 bases at J, with 10 bases between the two ends. CDR3: CASRSGSYEQYF. CDR3 nucleotides: TGTGCCAGCAGATCCGGGAGTTACGAGCAGTACTTC.

The chain carries TRBV2 and TRBJ2-7; 7 bases fit TRBD2. The CDR3 contains 12 residues. V lost 10 bases, J lost 3 bases, and 6 bases stayed unmatched. Germline V gene sequence: CDR1 SNHLY, CDR2 FYNNEI. This chain's CDR3 is CATRDYFYEQYF. Written as DNA, the CDR3 is TGTGCCACCCGGGACTACTTCTACGAGCAGTACTTC.

This clonotype was recorded a few times. The V gene is TRBV10-3, the J gene TRBJ2-2; a possible D gene is TRBD1 (5 bases). CDR3 length: 14 residues. V shed 2 bases and J shed 2 bases, with 6 bases lying between them. The V gene's germline CDR1 is ENHRY and CDR2 SYGVKD. CDR3 residues: CAISEDRNTGELFF. CDR3 sequence (DNA): TGTGCCATCAGTGAGGACAGAAACACCGGGGAGCTGTTTTTT.

This clonotype was observed many times. This chain connects TRBV24-1 to TRBJ2-4; weak D call: TRBD1 (5 bases). Germline-derived CDR1 and CDR2 are KGHDR and SFDVKD. V was cut by 4 bases and J by 0 bases, with 9 bases left in between. This CDR3 contains 15 residues. CDR3 loop: CATSETDTAKNIQYF. The CDR3 DNA follows: TGTGCCACCAGTGAGACAGACACAGCCAAAAACATTCAGTACTTC.

The sample holds a few counts of this clonotype. The chain has TRBV3-1 and TRBJ2-1, with TRBD1 matching over 7 bases. The CDR3 is 15 amino acids. J gave up 1 base and V 4 bases, and 4 bases lay outside the gene matches. The germline CDR1 and CDR2 sequences are LGHDT and YNNKEL (reference sequence). CDR3 region: CASSRDRDSYNEQFF. As DNA, the CDR3 is TGTGCCAGCAGCCGGGACAGAGATTCCTACAATGAGCAGTTCTTC.

The chain uses TRBV28 and TRBJ2-7; D is ambiguous. Germline assignment: CDR1 MDHEN and CDR2 SYDVKM. Trimming shortened V by 8 bases and J by 6 bases, and 20 bases separated the two germline ends. CDR3 length: 14 amino acids. The CDR3 sequence: CASSGRPPPLEQYF. CDR3 in DNA: TGTGCCAGCTCCGGCCGGCCCCCGCCTCTCGAGCAGTACTTC.

The CDR3 DNA is TGCAGTGCTAATGCCGAGGGGGGGCGTGAAGAGACCCAGTACTTC. Protein product: CSANAEGGREETQYF. The chain couples TRBV20-1 to TRBJ2-5; tentatively, D is TRBD2 (7 bases). The V end lost 4 bases, the J end lost 3 bases, and 18 bases lay between the germline ends. The CDR3 consists of 15 residues. CDR1 DFQATT and CDR2 SNEGSKA come from the germline V gene (reference sequence).

This clonotype appeared a few times. The chain uses TRBV12-3 or TRBV12-4 and TRBJ2-5, with 8 positions matching TRBD2. After removal of 7 bases from V and 4 bases from J, the junction contained 11 bases not matched to a gene. This CDR3 has 15 residues. CDR3 sequence: CASTRGAGKLETQYF. CDR3 nucleotide sequence: TGTGCCAGCACGCGGGGGGCGGGGAAGTTAGAGACCCAGTACTTC.

At least ten counts were recorded for this clonotype. The gene calls are TRBV7-6 and TRBJ2-5; D remains ambiguous. Trimming removed 2 bases at V and 0 bases at J, with 4 bases between. This CDR3 comprises 13 residues. Germline V gene data show CDR1 as SGHVS and CDR2 as FNYEAQ. The CDR3 DNA sequence: TGTGCCAGCAGCTTATGGCACCAAGAGACCCAGTACTTC. Its translation: CASSLWHQETQYF.

This clonotype was seen only a few times. The CDR3 region is CATSTTGKSYEQYF. The CDR3 bases are TGTGCCACCAGTACTACAGGCAAATCCTACGAGCAGTACTTC. V and J are TRBV24-1 and TRBJ2-7; possible D gene TRBD1, 5 bases. The V end was cut by 6 bases, the J end by 1 base, with 12 bases between. In germline, CDR1 is KGHDR, CDR2 SFDVKD. CDR3 length: 14 amino acids.

J is TRBJ2-6 and V is TRBV12-3 or TRBV12-4; the D gene is possibly TRBD1 (6 bases). Trimming removed 8 bases at V and 0 bases at J, with 11 bases between. CDR3 length: 15 residues. CDR3 nucleotide sequence: TGTGCCAGCGACAGGCCAAGCTCTGGGGCCAACGTCCTGACTTTC. Encoded protein: CASDRPSSGANVLTF.

This chain links TRBV12-3 or TRBV12-4 with TRBJ1-1, with unresolved D. This CDR3 has 13 residues. The ends were cut back, 5 bases at V and 1 base at J, with 8 bases in the middle. In DNA form, the CDR3 reads TGTGCCAGCAGTCCTTCCGCGAACACTGAAGCTTTCTTT. It specifies CASSPSANTEAFF.

J is TRBJ2-1 and V is TRBV10-2; 7 bases agree with TRBD2. The germline CDR1 and CDR2 sequences are WSHSY and SAAADI. This CDR3 comprises 16 residues. J lost 0 bases, V lost 4 bases, and 6 bases had no gene match. DNA for the CDR3: TGCGCCAGCAGTGGGTTCGGCGGGAGCTCCTACAATGAGCAGTTCTTC. Its protein product is CASSGFGGSSYNEQFF.

This clonotype was seen at least ten times. The gene calls are TRBV29-1 and TRBJ2-7; perhaps D is TRBD1 or TRBD2 (6 bases each). The CDR3 loop spans 12 amino acids. The V gene lost 7 bases and the J gene lost 7 bases, with 17 bases spanning the gap. Per germline, CDR1 SQVTM and CDR2 ANQGSEA. The CDR3 sequence: CSARGNRAEQYF. CDR3 nucleotide sequence: TGCAGCGCCCGGGGGAACAGGGCGGAGCAGTACTTC.

With respect to this clonotype: The conserved phenylalanine or tryptophan is not found at the CDR3 terminus, so this likely reflects a read error. This sequence joins TRBV7-2 and TRBJ2-1; 10 nucleotides align to TRBD1. Germline V lookup: CDR1 SGHTA, CDR2 FQGNSA. The J segment lost 7 bases and the V segment lost 5 bases, leaving 5 bases of the junction unmatched. CDR3 length: 14 residues. CDR3 loop: CASSRWDRGNEQFS. As DNA, the CDR3 is TGTGCCAGCAGCCGCTGGGACAGGGGTAATGAGCAGTTCTCC.

The genes are TRBV7-2 and TRBJ2-3, with D hard to call. This CDR3 contains 14 residues. Germline V gene sequence: CDR1 SGHTA, CDR2 FQGNSA. Trimming took off 2 bases at V and 5 bases at J, with 11 bases between the two ends. The CDR3 spells CASSLSRAGDTQYF. The CDR3 DNA is TGTGCCAGCAGCTTAAGCCGCGCCGGAGATACGCAGTATTTT.

This chain uses TRBV24-1 with TRBJ2-1; D is tentatively TRBD1 or TRBD2 (5 bases each). V lost 4 bases and J lost 8, with 11 bases in between. The CDR3 loop spans 13 amino acids. In germline, CDR1 is KGHDR, CDR2 SFDVKD. This CDR3 reads CATSDLGRDEQFF. The CDR3 DNA reads as TGTGCCACCAGTGACCTGGGGCGGGATGAGCAGTTCTTC.

This clonotype was recorded a few times. The chain employs TRBV27 and TRBJ1-2; 7 positions agree with TRBD1. The length of the CDR3 is 13 residues. After removal of 8 bases from V and 2 bases from J, the junction contained 5 bases not matched to a gene. Germline loops: CDR1 MNHEY, CDR2 SMNVEV (reference sequence). The CDR3 DNA is TGTGCCAGCCGGGGACAGCAAAACTATGGCTACACCTTC. Translation gives CASRGQQNYGYTF.

This clonotype was observed many times. The rearrangement uses TRBV12-5 and TRBJ2-1, with a possible D match to TRBD2 (5 bases). Germline V gene sequence: CDR1 LGHNT, CDR2 FRNRAP. CDR3 length equals 15 residues. V was shortened by 0 bases and J by 6 bases, with 12 bases between the two germline ends. CDR3 region: CASGLVVRASNEQFF. DNA for the CDR3: TGTGCTAGTGGTTTGGTTGTGAGGGCCTCCAATGAGCAGTTCTTC.

This clonotype was detected a few times. The CDR3 bases are TGTGCCAGCAGCTTGGACAGGGGGACCAATCAGCCCCAGCATTTT. It is translated as CASSLDRGTNQPQHF. This chain connects TRBV7-2 to TRBJ1-5, with TRBD1 matching 10 bases. With V trimmed by 3 bases and J by 3 bases, 2 bases remained unmatched. Per the germline V gene, CDR1 is SGHTA and CDR2 is FQGNSA. The length of the CDR3 is 15 residues.

This clonotype was seen only a few times. V usage is TRBV5-1 and J usage is TRBJ1-6; TRBD1 is a possible D gene (5 bases). Trimming took 6 bases from V and 8 from J, leaving 18 bases between them. The CDR3 length is 15 residues. Germline CDR1 reads SGHRS; CDR2 reads YFSETQ. This chain's CDR3 is CASTPLGGQYSPLHF. CDR3 coding DNA: TGCGCCAGCACCCCGCTCGGGGGTCAGTATTCACCCCTCCACTTT. Based on the CDR3 plus reference TRBV5-1 and TRBJ1-6, the full variable domain is KAGVTQTPRYLIKTRGQQVTLSCSPISGHRSVSWYQQTPGQGLQFLFEYFSETQRNKGNFPGRFSGRQFSNSRSEMNVSTLELGDSALYLCASTPLGGQYSPLHFGNGTRLTVT.

The rearrangement joins TRBV12-3 or TRBV12-4 to TRBJ2-7; 7 bases map to TRBD2. V shed 6 bases, J shed 0 bases, and the junction held 5 bases outside the gene matches. The CDR3 runs 14 residues. The CDR3 loop is CASSRGSVSYEQYF. In DNA form, the CDR3 reads TGTGCCAGCAGCCGCGGGAGTGTCTCCTACGAGCAGTACTTC.

This clonotype has a handful of counts. The chain carries TRBV24-1 and TRBJ2-1; D call uncertain. V was cut by 6 bases and J by 10 bases, with 12 bases left in between. CDR1 is KGHDR and CDR2 is SFDVKD in the germline V gene. The CDR3 contains 12 residues. The CDR3 bases are TGTGCCACCAGTACCGGCTACTCCGAGCAGTTCTTC. Translation: CATSTGYSEQFF.

This clonotype was observed a few times. CDR3: CASSQMETQYF. The CDR3, as DNA: TGTGCCAGCAGTCAGATGGAGACCCAGTACTTC. The J gene is TRBJ2-5, the V gene TRBV3-1; D unclear. CDR1 is LGHDT and CDR2 is YNNKEL in the germline V gene (reference sequence). The CDR3 totals 11 residues. V was pared by 6 bases and J by 5 bases, with 7 bases between.

This clonotype has a count of ten or more. The rearrangement links TRBV5-1 to TRBJ2-1; 10 bases are a match to TRBD2. V shed 1 base, J shed 4 bases, and the junction held 5 bases outside the gene matches. The germline gives CDR1 SGHRS, CDR2 YFSETQ. The CDR3 has 16 amino acids. Here the CDR3 DNA reads TGCGCCAGCAGCTTGATGGTAGCGGGAGGTTACAATGAGCAGTTCTTC. Protein sequence: CASSLMVAGGYNEQFF.

V and J are TRBV29-1 and TRBJ2-2; 7 bases map to TRBD1. From germline, CDR1 is SQVTM and CDR2 ANQGSEA. CDR3 length: 14 amino acids. With V trimmed by 3 bases and J by 5 bases, 6 bases remained unmatched. CDR3 in DNA: TGCAGCGTTGAGCCGACAGGGAAGACCGGGGAGCTGTTTTTT. This gives the protein CSVEPTGKTGELFF.

The genes are TRBV6-2 or TRBV6-3 and TRBJ2-2; 11 nucleotides agree with TRBD2. Germline assignment: CDR1 MNHEY and CDR2 SVGEGT. Trimming at V came to 4 bases and at J to 1 base, leaving 5 bases not matched to a gene. This CDR3 is 17 amino acids long. In DNA, the CDR3 is TGTGCCAGCAGTTCCCTACTAGCGGGGGAGAACACCGGGGAGCTGTTTTTT. It encodes CASSSLLAGENTGELFF.